This entry lists 23 T cell receptor beta chains sequenced from one sample in a study of blood T cell repertoires in COVID-19. Libraries were prepared by immunoSEQ multiplex PCR; TCRdb keeps only in-frame clonotypes and omits some of them. The data contain over 150,000 clones, about 85% of them seen just once; the ten biggest clones take up 0.6% to 0.65%. The sample consisted of peripheral blood. The source is a man aged 55 to 70 with COVID-19, enrolled during active disease.

This clone was recorded only once. The chain links TRBV29-1 to TRBJ1-1; 7 bases match TRBD1. V dropped 3 bases and J dropped 3; count of bases not matched to a gene: 1. The CDR3 sequence is 12 residues long. The germline CDR1 and CDR2 sequences are SQVTM and ANQGSEA. The CDR3 DNA follows: TGCAGCGTTGACAGGGGGGACACTGAAGCTTTCTTT. This translates into CSVDRGDTEAFF. The variable domain in full, with the rest retrieved from reference TRBV29-1 and TRBJ1-1, is SAVISQKPSRDICQRGTSLTIQCQVDSQVTMMFWYRQQPGQSLTLIATANQGSEATYESGFVIDKFPISRPNLTFSTLTVSNMSPEDSSIYLCSVDRGDTEAFFGQGTRLTVV.

J is TRBJ2-7 and V is TRBV3-1 (or the pseudogene TRBV3-2); 11 bases align to TRBD2. Germline CDR1 and CDR2: LGHDT and YNNKEL (reference sequence). The J segment lost 7 bases and the V segment lost 7 bases, leaving 9 bases of the junction unmatched. The CDR3 consists of 14 residues. CDR3 region: CASTISGGAREQYF. CDR3 nucleotide sequence: TGTGCCAGCACTATTAGCGGGGGGGCCCGGGAGCAGTACTTC.

V usage is TRBV7-9 and J usage is TRBJ2-2; 7 bases fit TRBD1. CDR3 size: 15 residues. CDR1 and CDR2 from the germline V gene are SEHNR and FQNEAQ (reference sequence). V was pared by 3 bases and J by 7 bases, with 8 bases of the junction left unmatched. CDR3 sequence: CASSLYRGWSGELFF. The CDR3 DNA reads as TGTGCCAGCAGCTTGTACAGGGGTTGGAGCGGGGAGCTGTTTTTT. Combining the CDR3 with reference TRBV7-9 and TRBJ2-2 gives the whole variable domain DTGVSQNPRHKITKRGQNVTFRCDPISEHNRLYWYRQTLGQGPEFLTYFQNEAQLEKSRLLSDRFSAERPKGSFSTLEIQRTEQGDSAMYLCASSLYRGWSGELFFGEGSRLTVL.

CDR3 bases: TGTGCCAGCAGCCGAGGGACACCGAATTCACCCCTCCACTTT. Its protein is CASSRGTPNSPLHF. The V call is TRBV14, the J call TRBJ1-6; tentative D call: TRBD1 (6 bases). The CDR3 has 14 residues. The V gene's germline CDR1 is SGHDN and CDR2 FVKESK. The V gene lost 4 bases and the J gene lost 7 bases, with 11 bases spanning the gap.

The CDR3 coding sequence is TGTGCCAGCATCGCTTGGCGGCTAGCGGGAGGGGGAAGATCCTACGAGCAGTACTTC. This encodes CASIAWRLAGGGRSYEQYF. V is TRBV28 and J is TRBJ2-7; TRBD2 aligns across 12 bases. The CDR3 totals 19 residues. Germline-derived CDR1 and CDR2 are MDHEN and SYDVKM. The V gene end was trimmed by 7 bases and the J gene end by 1 base; junction bases not matched to a gene: 17. The full variable domain, in which reference TRBV28 and TRBJ2-7 provide the parts outside the CDR3, is DVKVTQSSRYLVKRTGEKVFLECVQDMDHENMFWYRQDPGLGLRLIYFSYDVKMKEKGDIPEGYSVSREKKERFSLILESASTNQTSMYLCASIAWRLAGGGRSYEQYFGPGTRLTVT.

The V call is TRBV5-1, the J call TRBJ1-1, with D perhaps matching TRBD1 (5 bases). The germline CDR1 and CDR2 sequences are SGHRS and YFSETQ. The CDR3 is 13 residues long. Between the trimmed V and J ends, which lost 5 bases and 4 bases, there was a span of 12 bases. CDR3 protein: CASRSREVTEAFF. The CDR3 DNA reads as TGCGCCAGCAGATCCAGGGAAGTCACTGAAGCTTTCTTT.

This clone was recorded only once. The V gene is TRBV19, the J gene TRBJ1-5; 7 bases are a match to TRBD1. The germline CDR1 and CDR2 sequences are LNHDA and SQIVND (reference sequence). Unmatched junction bases numbered 4, after V lost 8 bases and J lost 0 bases. The CDR3 is made up of 14 amino acids. As DNA, the CDR3 is TGTGCCAGTGGGGACAGATATAGCAATCAGCCCCAGCATTTT. It is translated as CASGDRYSNQPQHF.

The gene calls are TRBV29-1 and TRBJ2-4, with 9 bases matching TRBD2. V lost 4 bases to trimming and J lost 7 bases; unmatched junction nucleotides: 11. This CDR3 spans 15 amino acids. CDR1 and CDR2 (germline): SQVTM, ANQGSEA. The CDR3 here is CSVVGTGLARNIQYF. In DNA form, the CDR3 reads TGCAGCGTTGTCGGGACCGGACTAGCGAGGAACATTCAGTACTTC. Combining the CDR3 with reference TRBV29-1 and TRBJ2-4 gives the whole variable domain SAVISQKPSRDICQRGTSLTIQCQVDSQVTMMFWYRQQPGQSLTLIATANQGSEATYESGFVIDKFPISRPNLTFSTLTVSNMSPEDSSIYLCSVVGTGLARNIQYFGAGTRLSVL.

The chain combines TRBV6-5 with TRBJ1-6, with D unresolved. The CDR3 loop spans 14 amino acids. Germline V gene lookup returns CDR1 MNHEY and CDR2 SVGAGI. V was pared by 5 bases and J by 6 bases, with 11 bases between. DNA for the CDR3: TGTGCCAGCAGTCCGGGAGGGATTAATTCACCCCTCCACTTT. Translated, it gives CASSPGGINSPLHF.

The chain has TRBV15 and TRBJ1-4; TRBD1 is a possible D gene (6 bases). Looked up from germline, CDR1 is LNHNV and CDR2 is YYDKDF (reference sequence). The CDR3 extends over 16 amino acids. Trimming stripped 0 bases from V and 8 bases from J, with 16 bases between. The CDR3 is CATSRDRPGVGEKLFF. DNA for the CDR3: TGTGCCACCAGCAGAGATCGGCCAGGGGTCGGGGAAAAACTGTTTTTT.

V and J are TRBV6-2 or TRBV6-3 and TRBJ2-4; 10 bases fit TRBD2. The CDR3 consists of 15 residues. Per germline, CDR1 MNHEY and CDR2 SVGEGT. The V and J ends lost 4 bases and 5 bases, in that order; junction bases with no gene match: 5. CDR3 in amino acids: CASSLASGGQNIQYF. The CDR3 DNA follows: TGTGCCAGCAGTTTGGCTAGCGGGGGACAAAACATTCAGTACTTC.

This chain uses TRBV28 with TRBJ2-1, with TRBD1 matching 11 bases. Unmatched junction bases numbered 7, after V lost 6 bases and J lost 6 bases. Germline lookup yields CDR1 MDHEN and CDR2 SYDVKM. The CDR3 loop spans 15 amino acids. The CDR3 protein is CASRTTGTGGNEQFF. The CDR3 region has the DNA TGTGCCAGCAGAACGACGGGGACAGGGGGCAATGAGCAGTTCTTC.

The CDR3 nucleotides read TGTGCCAGCAGTTTATCCCTAAACCTTCTAGCGGGGGAAAACGAGCAGTACTTC. Its protein is CASSLSLNLLAGENEQYF. This chain links TRBV28 with TRBJ2-7, with 10 bases lining up with TRBD2. The length of the CDR3 is 18 residues. Germline V lookup: CDR1 MDHEN, CDR2 SYDVKM. J lost 5 bases, V lost 1 base, and 14 bases had no gene match.

V and J are TRBV19 and TRBJ1-3; no reliable D call. Germline V CDR1 and CDR2: LNHDA, SQIVND (reference sequence). V was pared by 7 bases and J by 5 bases, with 15 bases between. This CDR3 spans 14 amino acids. The CDR3 DNA sequence: TGTGCCAGTACCCACCAGGTTGCGCGAAACACCATATATTTT. This codes for CASTHQVARNTIYF. Full variable domain (outside the CDR3, taken from reference TRBV19 and TRBJ1-3): DGGITQSPKYLFRKEGQNVTLSCEQNLNHDAMYWYRQDPGQGLRLIYYSQIVNDFQKGDIAEGYSVSREKKESFPLTVTSAQKNPTAFYLCASTHQVARNTIYFGEGSWLTVV.

This clone showed up just once. The chain links TRBV10-3 to TRBJ1-2; 10 positions agree with TRBD1. The CDR3 contains 13 residues. Germline lookup yields CDR1 ENHRY and CDR2 SYGVKD. V lost 6 bases and J lost 8; bases outside the gene matches: 6. The CDR3 sequence is CAIRFGTGDGYTF. CDR3 DNA sequence: TGTGCCATCAGATTCGGGACAGGGGACGGCTACACCTTC.

V usage is TRBV6-2 or TRBV6-3 and J usage is TRBJ1-2; 10 nucleotides line up with TRBD1. The junction had 7 bases not matched to a gene; V was cut back by 2 bases and J by 4 bases. CDR1 and CDR2 (germline): MNHEY, SVGEGT. The CDR3 extends over 16 amino acids. The CDR3 loop is CASSYRGQGSSYGYTF. The CDR3 DNA reads as TGTGCCAGCAGTTACCGGGGACAGGGGTCCTCCTATGGCTACACCTTC.

The V and J genes are TRBV6-2 or TRBV6-3 and TRBJ2-2; 9 bases are shared with TRBD2. CDR3 size: 17 residues. CDR1 MNHEY and CDR2 SVGEGT come from the germline V gene. Trimming cost V 5 bases and J 4 bases; bases outside gene matches: 11. In nucleotides, the CDR3 is TGTGCCAGCAGTGGTAAACTGGGAGCGGGAGGCACCGGGGAGCTGTTTTTT. Protein sequence: CASSGKLGAGGTGELFF.

The chain is built from TRBV27 and TRBJ2-1; D is perhaps TRBD2 (6 bases). The V gene lost 5 bases and the J gene lost 1 base, with 15 bases spanning the gap. CDR3 size: 16 residues. The germline CDR1 and CDR2 sequences are MNHEY and SMNVEV (reference sequence). CDR3 residues: CASSRPGGSSYNEQFF. CDR3 in DNA: TGTGCCAGCAGTCGCCCCGGGGGTTCATCCTACAATGAGCAGTTCTTC.

This chain connects TRBV19 to TRBJ1-3; the match to TRBD1 covers 7 bases. J lost 4 bases, V lost 6 bases, and 18 bases had no gene match. The CDR3 is made up of 18 amino acids. The germline V gene encodes CDR1 LNHDA and CDR2 SQIVND (reference sequence). CDR3 residues: CASSDTFSRGDRGNTIYF. CDR3 DNA: TGTGCCAGTAGCGATACCTTTTCCAGAGGGGACAGAGGAAACACCATATATTTT. Variable domain in full (rest from reference TRBV19 and TRBJ1-3): DGGITQSPKYLFRKEGQNVTLSCEQNLNHDAMYWYRQDPGQGLRLIYYSQIVNDFQKGDIAEGYSVSREKKESFPLTVTSAQKNPTAFYLCASSDTFSRGDRGNTIYFGEGSWLTVV.

This chain links TRBV7-2 with TRBJ2-1; 9 nucleotides agree with TRBD2. This CDR3 spans 15 amino acids. Germline assignment: CDR1 SGHTA and CDR2 FQGNSA. Unmatched junction bases numbered 10, after V lost 6 bases and J lost 7 bases. The DNA of the CDR3 is TGTGCCAGCAGGTATAGCGGGAGCATTGGTAATGAGCAGTTCTTC. It is translated as CASRYSGSIGNEQFF. Full variable domain (outside the CDR3, taken from reference TRBV7-2 and TRBJ2-1): GAGVSQSPSNKVTEKGKDVELRCDPISGHTALYWYRQSLGQGLEFLIYFQGNSAPDKSGLPSDRFSAERTGGSVSTLTIQRTQQEDSAVYLCASRYSGSIGNEQFFGPGTRLTVL.

This clone has a handful of counts. This chain uses TRBV3-1 (or the pseudogene TRBV3-2) with TRBJ2-2, with 12 bases matching TRBD2. CDR3 length: 16 amino acids. The germline V gene has CDR1 LGHDT and CDR2 YNNKEL (reference sequence). V shed 4 bases and J 0 bases; nucleotides not matched to a gene: 0. CDR3 nucleotide sequence: TGTGCCAGCAGCCGACTAGCGGGGGCGAACACCGGGGAGCTGTTTTTT. Protein: CASSRLAGANTGELFF.

The rearrangement links TRBV6-6 to TRBJ2-5; 15 nucleotides line up with TRBD2. Unmatched junction bases numbered 3, after V lost 4 bases and J lost 3 bases. Germline V gene data show CDR1 as MNHNY and CDR2 as SVGAGI (reference sequence). The CDR3 is made up of 16 amino acids. Here the CDR3 DNA reads TGTGCCAGCAGTTTTTGGACTAGCGGGGGGGAAGAGACCCAGTACTTC. This translates into CASSFWTSGGEETQYF.

The chain has TRBV4-3 and TRBJ1-1, with D uncertain. The germline gives CDR1 LGHNA, CDR2 YSLEER. The CDR3 spans 13 residues. The germline V and J ends were trimmed by 0 bases and 4 bases, with 6 bases remaining between them. Here the CDR3 reads CASSQEMATEAFF. The CDR3, as DNA: TGCGCCAGCAGCCAAGAGATGGCCACTGAAGCTTTCTTT.